The present T cell receptor (beta chain) was sequenced within a study of PD-1 blockade in classical Hodgkin lymphoma. With no exception, relapse followed autologous stem cell transplantation in all patients, and brentuximab vedotin exposure varied. Per germline, CDR1 GTSNPN and CDR2 SVGIG (reference sequence). The CDR3 contains 13 residues. J gave up 6 bases and V 3 bases, and 5 bases lay outside the gene matches. Clones were sequenced by immunoSEQ multiplex PCR, and TCRdb holds only the in-frame ones, with some missing. The sample carries under 70,000 clones, more than 70% recorded once. In regard to this clone: The antigen remains unidentified.

Study-wide results and caveats: Patients who began taking nivolumab under 1 year after ASCT were left out. With respect to the repertoire differences, their causes, possibly disease activity or prior therapy, remain undefined. Complete responders started with a diversity level that resembled newly diagnosed patients at baseline.

The chain links TRBV30 to TRBJ2-7; 10 bases align to TRBD2. The specimen comprised peripheral blood mononuclear cells (PBMCs), sampled at baseline. This receptor was taken from a human donor with classical Hodgkin lymphoma. This chain's CDR3 is CAWRWSGGGEQYF. The CDR3 nucleotides read TGTGCCTGGAGATGGAGCGGGGGGGGCGAGCAGTACTTC.